A selection of T cell receptor beta chains follows, all from one sample in a study of shared clonotypes between healthy human individuals. Generated by immunoSEQ multiplex PCR, the TCRdb table keeps only in-frame clones and is missing some. The table lists roughly 1,500,000 clones, around 98% of them singletons. The sequenced sample consisted of naive CD4+ T cells sorted from blood. The receptors here all came from a young man in good health. Each CDR3 is given with its conserved first and last residue. A D gene is named only where the DNA matches it firmly. Clone sizes are given selectively: once, few, many, or a class where the clone is expanded.

D gene: NA; J gene: TRBJ1-5; V gene: TRBV27; clone size: once; CDR3 DNA: TGTGCCAGCAGTTCCTCACATAGCAATCAGCCCCAGCATTTT; CDR3 protein: CASSSSHSNQPQHF
D gene: TRBD2; J gene: TRBJ2-7; V gene: TRBV19; clone size: NA; CDR3 DNA: TGTGCCAGTAGTACTAGCGGAGGACGAACCTACGAGCAGTACTTC; CDR3 protein: CASSTSGGRTYEQYF
D gene: TRBD1; J gene: TRBJ2-7; V gene: TRBV28; clone size: NA; CDR3 DNA: TGTGCCAGCAGTTCCGGGACAGGGTTGCACGAGCAGTACTTC; CDR3 protein: CASSSGTGLHEQYF
D gene: NA; J gene: TRBJ2-7; V gene: TRBV2; clone size: NA; CDR3 DNA: TGTGCCAGCAGTGACACTAGAGCTCGGCCAAAATTCGAGCAGTACTTC; CDR3 protein: CASSDTRARPKFEQYF
D gene: NA; J gene: TRBJ2-5; V gene: TRBV10-1; clone size: NA; CDR3 DNA: TGCGCCAGCAGTCCACCTAGGGGCGGGCGGGAGACTCCTGGGGGGCACCAAGAGACCCAGTACTTC; CDR3 protein: CASSPPRGGRETPGGHQETQYF
D gene: TRBD2; J gene: TRBJ2-1; V gene: TRBV27; clone size: NA; CDR3 DNA: TGTGCCAGCAGTTTATCCTCGACTAGCGGGGTTGTTAATGAGCAGTTCTTC; CDR3 protein: CASSLSSTSGVVNEQFF
D gene: TRBD1; J gene: TRBJ1-4; V gene: TRBV10-3; clone size: NA; CDR3 DNA: TGTGCCACAGGGCAGGGACAGGGAGGCGAAAAACTGTTTTTT; CDR3 protein: CATGQGQGGEKLFF
D gene: TRBD2; J gene: TRBJ2-5; V gene: TRBV4-3; clone size: NA; CDR3 DNA: TGCGCCAGCAGCCAAGAAGGTATCGGCGGGAGTGTAGAGACCCAGTACTTC; CDR3 protein: CASSQEGIGGSVETQYF
D gene: NA; J gene: TRBJ1-4; V gene: TRBV25-1; clone size: NA; CDR3 DNA: TGTGCCAGCAGTGAAAATGAGGTGGATGAAAAACTGTTTTTT; CDR3 protein: CASSENEVDEKLFF
D gene: NA; J gene: TRBJ2-7; V gene: TRBV7-8; clone size: NA; CDR3 DNA: TGTGCCAGCAGCTCCATGAGACTCCTCAATTCCCTCTACGAGCAGTACTTC; CDR3 protein: CASSSMRLLNSLYEQYF
D gene: TRBD2; J gene: TRBJ2-7; V gene: TRBV6-5; clone size: NA; CDR3 DNA: TGTGCCAGCAACCGAGCGGGAACACACTACGAGCAGTACTTC; CDR3 protein: CASNRAGTHYEQYF
D gene: NA; J gene: TRBJ1-2; V gene: TRBV28; clone size: NA; CDR3 DNA: TGTGCCAGCAGCAACCAGGGATACTATGGCTACACCTTC; CDR3 protein: CASSNQGYYGYTF
D gene: NA; J gene: TRBJ2-1; V gene: TRBV2; clone size: NA; CDR3 DNA: TGTGCCAGCAGAAACAGGGCCGATGAGCAGTTCTTC; CDR3 protein: CASRNRADEQFF
D gene: TRBD1; J gene: TRBJ2-7; V gene: TRBV2; clone size: NA; CDR3 DNA: TGTGCCGGCCGTGGACAGGGGGGGTACGAGCAGTACTTC; CDR3 protein: CAGRGQGGYEQYF